Following are 20 T cell receptor beta chains from one sample sequenced in a study of cytotoxic CD8 clonotypes in ibrutinib-treated CLL. Some clones are missing from TCRdb's copy, which holds only in-frame ones; the method was immunoSEQ multiplex PCR. The sample yields fewer than 100,000 clones, roughly 77% seen once. The material was PBMCs, obtained after 12 months of ibrutinib treatment. The receptors shown here come from a human donor with chronic lymphocytic leukemia.

The genes are TRBV7-2 and TRBJ1-5, with 7 bases matching TRBD1. The length of the CDR3 is 15 residues. V shed 1 base and J 15 bases; nucleotides not matched to a gene: 15. CDR1 is SGHTA and CDR2 is FQGNSA in the germline V gene. CDR3 in DNA: TGTGCCAGCAGCTTAGGACCCGCAGAGGGGGCGATGATGCATTTT. Residues: CASSLGPAEGAMMHF.

This clone appeared a single time. CDR3 bases: TGTGCCATCAGTGAGTCCTGGGCCGGGGAGCTGTTTTTT. Residues: CAISESWAGELFF. The chain recombines TRBV10-3 with TRBJ2-2; D is undetermined. There are 13 residues in the CDR3. Germline CDR1 reads ENHRY; CDR2 reads SYGVKD. Trimming took off 0 bases at V and 6 bases at J, with 5 bases between the two ends.

The chain recombines TRBV2 with TRBJ2-7; 7 positions match TRBD2. The CDR3 is 14 amino acids. CDR1 and CDR2 (germline): SNHLY, FYNNEI. With 9 bases clipped from V and 5 bases from J, the junction kept 13 bases outside the gene matches. CDR3 protein: CASRGGLVGHEQYF. The CDR3 DNA follows: TGTGCCAGTAGGGGAGGACTAGTGGGACACGAGCAGTACTTC. Full variable domain (remainder filled in from reference TRBV2 and TRBJ2-7): EPEVTQTPSHQVTQMGQEVILRCVPISNHLYFYWYRQILGQKVEFLVSFYNNEISEKSEIFDDQFSVERPDGSNFTLKIRSTKLEDSAMYFCASRGGLVGHEQYFGPGTRLTVT.

As to this clone: At one end, the junction sequence differs from germline, possibly due to a read error. The rearrangement links TRBV11-1 to TRBJ2-1, with 9 nucleotides matching TRBD2. Germline V gene sequence: CDR1 SGHAT, CDR2 FQDESV (reference sequence). The CDR3 spans 15 residues. Here the CDR3 DNA reads TGTGCCAGCAGATTAGCGGGAGCCTCGGGCAATGAGCAGTTCTTC. Its protein product is CASRLAGASGNEQFF. The whole variable domain, filled in from reference TRBV11-1 and TRBJ2-1, reads EAEVAQSPRYKITEKSQAVAFWCDPISGHATLYWYRQILGQGPELLVQFQDESVVDDSQLPKDRFSAERLKGVDSTLKIQPAELGDSAMYLCASRLAGASGNEQFFGPGTRLTVL.

The chain has TRBV10-3 and TRBJ1-1; a weak D match, TRBD1 (5 bases). This CDR3 spans 13 amino acids. V dropped 8 bases and J dropped 4 bases, with 14 bases sitting between them. CDR1 is ENHRY and CDR2 is SYGVKD in the germline V gene. CDR3 sequence reads: CAIDSTGGTEAFF. CDR3 DNA: TGTGCCATCGACAGTACTGGTGGCACTGAAGCTTTCTTT.

V is TRBV9 and J is TRBJ1-4; D not resolved. Trimming shortened V by 7 bases and J by 3 bases, and 10 bases separated the two germline ends. The CDR3 has 13 amino acids. Germline loops: CDR1 SGDLS, CDR2 YYNGEE. The CDR3 nucleotides are TGTGCCAGCGCCCCCGGGCCTAATGAAAAACTGTTTTTT. Translating it yields CASAPGPNEKLFF.

The rearrangement joins TRBV6-1 to TRBJ2-7, with TRBD1 matching 10 bases. Germline assignment: CDR1 MNHNS and CDR2 SASEGT. The CDR3 runs 14 residues. The V segment lost 6 bases and the J segment 7 bases; nucleotides outside the gene matches: 9. For the CDR3, the DNA is TGTGCCAGCAGCGCAGGGACAGGGGCGGGGGAGCAGTACTTC. It encodes CASSAGTGAGEQYF.

This chain connects TRBV2 to TRBJ2-7; D tentatively fits TRBD1 or TRBD2 (5 bases each). The V end was cut by 6 bases, the J end by 3 bases, with 18 bases between. This CDR3 contains 15 residues. Germline CDR1 and CDR2: SNHLY and FYNNEI. This CDR3 reads CASSALGRDLYEQYF. In nucleotides, the CDR3 is TGTGCCAGCAGCGCCCTTGGCAGGGACCTCTACGAGCAGTACTTC. The whole variable domain, filled in from reference TRBV2 and TRBJ2-7, reads EPEVTQTPSHQVTQMGQEVILRCVPISNHLYFYWYRQILGQKVEFLVSFYNNEISEKSEIFDDQFSVERPDGSNFTLKIRSTKLEDSAMYFCASSALGRDLYEQYFGPGTRLTVT.

The J gene is TRBJ1-2, the V gene TRBV20-1; D gene ambiguous. Germline V gene lookup returns CDR1 DFQATT and CDR2 SNEGSKA (reference sequence). This CDR3 comprises 11 residues. The V end lost 6 bases, the J end lost 2 bases, and 7 bases lay between the germline ends. The CDR3 spells CSAPDNYGYTF. In nucleotides, the CDR3 is TGCAGTGCCCCGGACAACTATGGCTACACCTTC.

The CDR3 DNA reads TGTGCCAGCTCACCTTTGGGACAGAGCTCTGGAAACACCATATATTTT. Amino acid sequence: CASSPLGQSSGNTIYF. The chain has TRBV18 and TRBJ1-3, with 7 bases matching TRBD1. The CDR3 is 16 amino acids. With V trimmed by 3 bases and J by 0 bases, 5 bases remained unmatched. Germline V gives CDR1 KGHSH, CDR2 LQKENI.

This sequence joins TRBV28 and TRBJ1-4; TRBD1 agrees at 8 bases. Germline V gene sequence: CDR1 MDHEN, CDR2 SYDVKM. Trimming removed 3 bases from V and 8 bases from J; junction bases left unmatched: 20. There are 19 residues in the CDR3. The DNA for the CDR3 is TGTGCCAGCAGTTTTCCCCAGGGAGCGCCCGGACAGGGTGTAGAAAAACTGTTTTTT. It specifies CASSFPQGAPGQGVEKLFF.

This clone appeared a single time. The chain employs TRBV5-1 and TRBJ2-1; D not certain. Germline loops: CDR1 SGHRS, CDR2 YFSETQ. Trimming pared 1 base from V and 5 bases from J, leaving 13 bases between. This CDR3 has 15 residues. The chain's CDR3 is CASSLLSPENNEQFF. The CDR3 DNA follows: TGCGCCAGCAGCTTGTTGTCTCCGGAAAACAATGAGCAGTTCTTC.

This chain joins TRBV18 and TRBJ1-1; no firm D call. The CDR3 length is 14 residues. V was clipped by 1 base and J by 2 bases, with 8 bases between them. CDR1 is KGHSH and CDR2 is LQKENI in the germline V gene. CDR3 sequence reads: CASSPLAGNTEAFF. For the CDR3, the DNA is TGTGCCAGCTCACCACTCGCGGGTAACACTGAAGCTTTCTTT.

The rearrangement links TRBV28 to TRBJ2-7, with D possibly matching TRBD2 (6 bases). The germline V and J ends were trimmed by 3 bases and 0 bases, with 9 bases remaining between them. CDR1 is MDHEN and CDR2 is SYDVKM in the germline V gene. The length of the CDR3 is 14 residues. DNA of the CDR3: TGTGCCAGCAGTTTTGGGGGGAGCTCCTACGAGCAGTACTTC. Protein sequence: CASSFGGSSYEQYF. Using reference TRBV28 and TRBJ2-7 for the parts outside the CDR3, the full variable domain is DVKVTQSSRYLVKRTGEKVFLECVQDMDHENMFWYRQDPGLGLRLIYFSYDVKMKEKGDIPEGYSVSREKKERFSLILESASTNQTSMYLCASSFGGSSYEQYFGPGTRLTVT.

The chain links TRBV5-1 to TRBJ1-1; 7 nucleotides line up with TRBD1. This CDR3 comprises 13 residues. The germline V gene has CDR1 SGHRS and CDR2 YFSETQ. The V and J ends lost 6 bases and 3 bases, in that order; junction bases with no gene match: 5. CDR3 bases: TGCGCCAGCATGCAGGGGGTAGACACTGAAGCTTTCTTT. Its protein product is CASMQGVDTEAFF.

CDR3 nucleotide sequence: TGTGCCAGCAGCCGGGGGCCACAAGAGACCCAGTACTTC. Amino acid sequence: CASSRGPQETQYF. The rearrangement uses TRBV2 and TRBJ2-5; the D gene could be TRBD1 or TRBD2 (6 bases each). V was cut by 6 bases and J by 2 bases, with 10 bases left in between. The CDR3 has 13 amino acids. Germline assignment: CDR1 SNHLY and CDR2 FYNNEI. The variable domain in full, completed from reference TRBV2 and TRBJ2-5, reads EPEVTQTPSHQVTQMGQEVILRCVPISNHLYFYWYRQILGQKVEFLVSFYNNEISEKSEIFDDQFSVERPDGSNFTLKIRSTKLEDSAMYFCASSRGPQETQYFGPGTRLLVL.

This clone was seen a handful of times. The chain carries TRBV19 and TRBJ2-7, with TRBD2 as a possible D gene (5 bases). The CDR3 is 14 amino acids. Germline V gene lookup returns CDR1 LNHDA and CDR2 SQIVND (reference sequence). Trimming cost V 4 bases and J 6 bases, with 16 bases left between them. The CDR3 nucleotides are TGTGCCAGTAGTAAGGTGGTTTATGCGGGCGAGCAGTACTTC. This translates into CASSKVVYAGEQYF.

J is TRBJ1-2 and V is TRBV28, with 12 bases that match TRBD1. Germline loops: CDR1 MDHEN, CDR2 SYDVKM. J was trimmed by 6 bases and V by 6 bases; bases with no gene match: 11. The CDR3 is 16 amino acids. The CDR3 DNA follows: TGTGCCAGCAGAACGACGCCGGGACAGGGGGCTAATGGCTACACCTTC. Residues: CASRTTPGQGANGYTF.

This clone was seen just once. The chain links TRBV28 to TRBJ2-7; tentative D call: TRBD1 (5 bases). CDR1 is MDHEN and CDR2 is SYDVKM in the germline V gene. V was shortened by 3 bases and J by 5 bases, with 23 bases between the two germline ends. This CDR3 region has 17 residues. The CDR3 region is CASSFIMGHSGSDEQYF. The CDR3 DNA sequence: TGTGCCAGCAGTTTCATCATGGGGCACAGTGGGTCCGACGAGCAGTACTTC.

V is TRBV7-8 and J is TRBJ2-7; tentatively, D is TRBD2 (5 bases). The germline gives CDR1 SGHVS, CDR2 FQNEAQ. V gave up 5 bases and J gave up 2 bases, with 16 bases separating them. The CDR3 has 15 residues. As DNA, the CDR3 is TGTGCCAGCAGCACCATGCGGACTGCGACCTACGAGCAGTACTTC. Its protein is CASSTMRTATYEQYF.